Described below is a single TCR beta chain sequence and its context. The antigen remains undetermined. Method: immunoSEQ multiplex PCR; TCRdb's copy keeps in-frame clones and lacks some. The sample lists nearly 70,000 clones; about 84% were seen once. This CDR3 region has 12 residues. Trimming took 5 bases from V and 5 from J, leaving 7 bases between them. Germline CDR1 and CDR2: MDHEN and SYDVKM. This sample was included in a study of OX40 agonist ivuxolimab in advanced cancers. Overall study context: With a range of roughly 20 to 85, age averaged about 58 years, and about 80% were male. General study results and limits: At doses 0.1 to 3.0 mg/kg, CD4+ and CD8+ clones expanded.

The sequence derives from an adult with an advanced solid tumor such as melanoma, head and neck, liver or kidney cancer. The chain is built from TRBV28 and TRBJ1-3; D call uncertain. Source: CD4+ or CD8+ T cells sorted from blood, taken in a trial of the OX40 agonist ivuxolimab. CDR3 nucleotide sequence: TGTGCCAGCAGTCAGAGCAGAAACACCATATATTTT. It codes for CASSQSRNTIYF.